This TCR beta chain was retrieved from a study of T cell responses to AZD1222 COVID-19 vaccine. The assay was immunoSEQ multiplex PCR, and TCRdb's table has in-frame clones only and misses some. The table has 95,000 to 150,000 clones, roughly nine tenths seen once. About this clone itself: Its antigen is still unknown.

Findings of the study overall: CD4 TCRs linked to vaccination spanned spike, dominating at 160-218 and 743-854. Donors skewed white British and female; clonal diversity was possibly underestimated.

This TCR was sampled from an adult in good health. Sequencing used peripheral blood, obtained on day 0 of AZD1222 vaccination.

The DNA of the CDR3 is TGTGCCAGCAGTGAAGGCCCACTAGAGGTTTGGACTAGCGGGACCTACTACGAGCAGTACTTC. Translating gives CASSEGPLEVWTSGTYYEQYF. The rearrangement links TRBV2 to TRBJ2-7; 12 bases are shared with TRBD2. CDR3 length: 21 residues. The V gene end was trimmed by 1 base and the J gene end by 3 bases; junction bases not matched to a gene: 19. Per the germline V gene, CDR1 is SNHLY and CDR2 is FYNNEI.